A single sample gave rise to the 3 T cell receptor beta chains below, sequenced in a study of T cells in Graves' hyperthyroidism and ophthalmopathy. Amplification targeted TCR beta CDR3 regions from RNA transcripts. A set of HTBI primers served as the primers for a first-round RT-PCR of the TCR CDR3. TCRdb analysed the multiplex PCR reads with MiXCR anew, one entry per CDR3 protein. The repertoire includes a few hundred thousand distinct CDR3 sequences, around 15% of them detected once, and roughly 17% sits in the top ten. Specimen: blood. The source of these receptors is a woman aged 18 to 35 with Graves' hyperthyroidism.

This clonotype was seen more than once but under ten times. The genes are TRBV6-1 and TRBJ2-3, with D unresolved. Germline CDR1 reads MNHNS; CDR2 reads SASEGT. V was cut by 4 bases and J by 1 base, with 18 bases left in between. CDR3 size: 17 residues. The CDR3 DNA is TGTGCCAGCAGTGCGGCCCCTCGGTCGGCGGGCACAGATACGCAGTATTTT. Its protein is CASSAAPRSAGTDTQYF.

The chain recombines TRBV12-3 or TRBV12-4 with TRBJ2-2; TRBD2 is a possible D gene (5 bases). V was clipped by 3 bases and J by 6 bases, with 14 bases between them. This CDR3 has 15 amino acids. CDR3 DNA: TGTGCCAGCAGTTTTTACGGCGGGCGGGCCGGGGAGCTGTTTTTT. Amino acids: CASSFYGGRAGELFF.

This clonotype was picked up many times. V and J are TRBV11-2 and TRBJ2-5, with no clear D. Trimming removed 4 bases at V and 6 bases at J, with 15 bases between. The CDR3 is 14 amino acids. The V gene's germline CDR1 is SGHAT and CDR2 FQNNGV. Here the CDR3 DNA reads TGTGCCAGCAGCTCGACCGGCTTTAGAAAGACCCAGTACTTC. Protein sequence: CASSSTGFRKTQYF.